Shown below are 19 T cell receptor beta chains from a single sample sequenced in a study of Graves' ophthalmopathy and Graves' hyperthyroidism. RNA transcripts were the template, and TCR beta CDR3 regions were amplified from them. First-round RT-PCR used HTBI primers; second-round multiplex PCR followed. TCRdb itself ran the multiplex PCR reads through MiXCR, one entry per CDR3 protein. The sample includes over a million distinct CDR3 sequences, roughly 35% seen only once; the top ten take roughly 10%. Sequencing used peripheral blood or thyroid tissue (not recorded which). The receptor set was obtained from an adult man with Graves' hyperthyroidism.

The table lists this clonotype with many counts. The CDR3 DNA follows: TGTGCCAGCAGGGCACTAGTGGGGGCTGCGGGAGAGACCCAGTACTTC. Protein sequence: CASRALVGAAGETQYF. J is TRBJ2-5 and V is TRBV5-8; maybe TRBD1 (6 bases). Germline CDR1 reads SGHTS; CDR2 reads YDEGEE. The length of the CDR3 is 16 residues. The V and J ends lost 5 bases and 4 bases respectively, with 21 bases between them.

This clonotype was seen ten or more times. The chain recombines TRBV7-9 with TRBJ1-6, with D possibly being TRBD1 (5 bases). CDR1 is SEHNR, CDR2 FQNEAQ, per germline (reference sequence). CDR3 length: 14 amino acids. V shed 5 bases and J shed 7 bases, with 12 bases lying between them. The CDR3 reads CASSQGGGNSPLHF. The CDR3 DNA follows: TGTGCCAGCAGCCAAGGCGGGGGAAATTCACCCCTCCACTTT.

Many counts were recorded for this clonotype. The chain combines TRBV7-9 with TRBJ1-2; weak D call: TRBD1 (6 bases). Germline assignment: CDR1 SEHNR and CDR2 FQNEAQ (reference sequence). V lost 2 bases to trimming and J lost 7 bases, with 17 bases between them. The CDR3 has 15 amino acids. This CDR3 reads CASSLNRDTPGGYTF. For the CDR3, the DNA is TGTGCCAGCAGCTTAAACCGGGACACACCTGGTGGCTACACCTTC.

This clonotype has at least ten counts. The chain is built from TRBV2 and TRBJ2-7; 9 bases match TRBD1. The germline gives CDR1 SNHLY, CDR2 FYNNEI. The trim removed 7 bases at V and 7 bases at J, leaving 11 bases unmatched. This CDR3 has 14 residues. The chain's CDR3 is CASTTVQGAGEQYF. CDR3 DNA: TGTGCCAGCACTACGGTACAGGGGGCGGGTGAGCAGTACTTC.

This clonotype occurred once. The chain joins TRBV7-9 to TRBJ2-7, with a possible D match to TRBD2 (5 bases). The CDR3 has 15 residues. The V and J ends lost 1 base and 1 base respectively, with 11 bases between them. Per germline, CDR1 SEHNR and CDR2 FQNEAQ (reference sequence). The CDR3, as DNA: TGTGCCAGCAGCTTAGTAGGGAGCAAGTCCTACGAGCAGTACTTC. Translated, it gives CASSLVGSKSYEQYF.

For this clonotype: A clone one base away is much larger, so this may be a read error. The chain recombines TRBV25-1 with TRBJ1-5, with TRBD1 matching over 11 bases. The CDR3 is 15 residues long. Germline loops: CDR1 MGHDK, CDR2 SYGVNS. V was pared by 6 bases and J by 5 bases, with 6 bases of the junction left unmatched. The CDR3 nucleotides read TGTGCCAGCAGCCGGACAGGGGGCGAGTATCAGCCCCAGCATTTT. Amino acid sequence: CASSRTGGEYQPQHF.

In this sample, this clonotype turned up once. J is TRBJ2-6 and V is TRBV29-1; TRBD1 aligns across 7 bases. Germline CDR1 SQVTM, CDR2 ANQGSEA. This CDR3 has 15 residues. V lost 6 bases, J lost 0 bases, and 5 bases stayed unmatched. The CDR3 nucleotides are TGCAGCGTCACCGGGACAGTCTCTGGGGCCAACGTCCTGACTTTC. Encoded protein: CSVTGTVSGANVLTF.

Ten or more counts support this clonotype. The V gene is TRBV25-1, the J gene TRBJ1-6, with TRBD1 identical over 7 bases. CDR1 is MGHDK, CDR2 SYGVNS, per germline. The junction had 7 bases not matched to a gene; V was cut back by 4 bases and J by 10 bases. The CDR3 length is 14 residues. The CDR3 coding sequence is TGTGCCAGCAGTGCCGACAGGGTCGGGTCACCCCTCCACTTT. Its translation is CASSADRVGSPLHF. The whole variable domain, filled in from reference TRBV25-1 and TRBJ1-6, reads EADIYQTPRYLVIGTGKKITLECSQTMGHDKMYWYQQDPGMELHLIHYSYGVNSTEKGDLSSESTVSRIRTEHFPLTLESARPSHTSQYLCASSADRVGSPLHFGNGTRLTVT.

This sequence joins TRBV10-3 and TRBJ1-2; D call uncertain. This CDR3 has 13 amino acids. Per the germline V gene, CDR1 is ENHRY and CDR2 is SYGVKD. V shed 5 bases and J shed 2 bases, with 9 bases lying between them. CDR3 nucleotide sequence: TGTGCCATCAGTTACTACAGCAACTATGGCTACACCTTC. Translation: CAISYYSNYGYTF.

V and J are TRBV10-3 and TRBJ1-5; 10 bases align to TRBD1. Trimming cost V 10 bases and J 1 base; bases outside gene matches: 7. Looked up from germline, CDR1 is ENHRY and CDR2 is SYGVKD. The CDR3 has 15 amino acids. The CDR3 bases are TGTGCCAGCGTTTCGGGACAGGGGAGCAATCAGCCCCAGCATTTT. As protein: CASVSGQGSNQPQHF.

In this sample, this clonotype turned up many times. The J gene is TRBJ2-2, the V gene TRBV20-1; D call uncertain. V lost 0 bases and J 1 base, leaving 0 bases between the germline ends. CDR3 length: 12 residues. Germline-derived CDR1 and CDR2 are DFQATT and SNEGSKA (reference sequence). The CDR3 is CSARENTGELFF. The CDR3 DNA reads TGCAGTGCTAGAGAGAACACCGGGGAGCTGTTTTTT.

The V gene is TRBV5-4, the J gene TRBJ1-1; TRBD1 agrees at 7 bases. Germline V gene sequence: CDR1 SGHNT, CDR2 YYREEE (reference sequence). The CDR3 consists of 15 residues. The V gene end was trimmed by 6 bases and the J gene end by 2 bases; junction bases not matched to a gene: 10. The CDR3 DNA reads as TGTGCCAGCACCACAAGCAGGGGGGATAACACTGAAGCTTTCTTT. This translates into CASTTSRGDNTEAFF. Based on the CDR3 plus reference TRBV5-4 and TRBJ1-1, the full variable domain is ETGVTQSPTHLIKTRGQQVTLRCSSQSGHNTVSWYQQALGQGPQFIFQYYREEENGRGNFPPRFSGLQFPNYSSELNVNALELDDSALYLCASTTSRGDNTEAFFGQGTRLTVV.

Written as DNA, the CDR3 is TGTGCCAGCAGTTCGGGGGCTCGTATTGAAGCTTTCTTT. Translation gives CASSSGARIEAFF. The V gene is TRBV6-6, the J gene TRBJ1-1; perhaps TRBD1 as D (6 bases). CDR3 size: 13 residues. Germline CDR1 is MNHNY and CDR2 is SVGAGI (reference sequence). Trimming removed 4 bases at V and 7 bases at J, with 13 bases between.

In this sample, this clonotype turned up a few times. This sequence joins TRBV28 and TRBJ2-7, with TRBD2 as a possible D gene (6 bases). Trimming stripped 0 bases from V and 4 bases from J, with 10 bases between. The CDR3 length is 14 residues. Germline loops: CDR1 MDHEN, CDR2 SYDVKM. DNA for the CDR3: TGTGCCAGCAGTTTATGGGGCGCGGGGTACGAGCAGTACTTC. It is translated as CASSLWGAGYEQYF.

This clonotype was counted many times. The chain is built from TRBV29-1 and TRBJ1-2, with 10 bases fitting TRBD1. The germline V gene encodes CDR1 SQVTM and CDR2 ANQGSEA. V shed 2 bases and J 6 bases; nucleotides not matched to a gene: 6. There are 14 residues in the CDR3. The chain's CDR3 is CSVERTGGRDGYTF. DNA for the CDR3: TGCAGCGTTGAAAGGACAGGGGGTAGGGATGGCTACACCTTC.

This clonotype has ten or more counts. The rearrangement uses TRBV7-2 and TRBJ2-7; D perhaps matches TRBD2 (6 bases). Germline CDR1 reads SGHTA; CDR2 reads FQGNSA. The V gene lost 2 bases and the J gene lost 7 bases, with 9 bases spanning the gap. This CDR3 has 12 amino acids. In DNA form, the CDR3 reads TGTGCCAGCAGCTTACTGGGGAGGGAGCAGTACTTC. Its protein product is CASSLLGREQYF.

This chain uses TRBV10-2 with TRBJ2-7; 12 bases fit TRBD2. This CDR3 has 15 amino acids. Germline lookup yields CDR1 WSHSY and CDR2 SAAADI. V shed 8 bases and J 2 bases; nucleotides not matched to a gene: 7. The CDR3 protein is CASVDGLAGTYEQYF. Here the CDR3 DNA reads TGCGCCAGCGTTGATGGACTAGCGGGGACCTACGAGCAGTACTTC.

This clonotype was observed at least ten times. The chain links TRBV25-1 to TRBJ2-5; tentatively, D is TRBD1 (5 bases). The CDR3 contains 14 residues. V was shortened by 6 bases and J by 1 base, with 12 bases between the two germline ends. The V gene's germline CDR1 is MGHDK and CDR2 SYGVNS. CDR3 nucleotide sequence: TGTGCCAGCAGAAAAAGGGGCATCCAAGAGACCCAGTACTTC. Its translation is CASRKRGIQETQYF.

Notes on this clonotype: A clone one base away is much larger, so this may be a read error. V and J are TRBV7-3 and TRBJ2-2, with D tentatively TRBD2 (5 bases). The CDR3 runs to 14 residues. Germline CDR1 is SGHTA and CDR2 is FQGTGA. CDR3 region: CVSTEREGTGELFF. The CDR3 DNA reads TGTGTCAGCACCGAGCGAGAGGGCACCGGGGAGCTGTTTTTT.